The 17 T cell receptor beta chains below come from one sample, sequenced in a study of long-term antiretroviral therapy in people with HIV. The immunoSEQ assay was v3.0, run at survey level. Profiled with immunoSEQ multiplex PCR; TCRdb holds only in-frame clones, not every one. The sample yields under 30,000 clones, 87% seen once. The sample consisted of unsorted PBMCs, taken 1.8 years before starting antiretroviral therapy. These receptors came from a man in his fifties with HIV.

The genes are TRBV2 and TRBJ1-4, with D perhaps TRBD1 (5 bases). CDR3 length: 15 residues. V lost 3 bases to trimming and J lost 1 base, with 9 bases between them. The germline gives CDR1 SNHLY, CDR2 FYNNEI. CDR3 coding DNA: TGTGCCAGCAGTGATTGGGGGGGAACTAATGAAAAACTGTTTTTT. Translated, it gives CASSDWGGTNEKLFF.

The CDR3 sequence is CSVERAGTGPGNTIYF. CDR3 DNA: TGCAGCGTTGAACGAGCCGGGACAGGGCCCGGAAACACCATATATTTT. J is TRBJ1-3 and V is TRBV29-1, with 9 bases matching TRBD1. V lost 2 bases and J lost 4; bases outside the gene matches: 9. Germline V gene sequence: CDR1 SQVTM, CDR2 ANQGSEA. CDR3 length: 16 amino acids.

The chain joins TRBV7-3 to TRBJ2-3; 7 nucleotides align to TRBD2. The ends lost 5 bases at V and 4 bases at J; junction bases unmatched: 15. The CDR3 has 17 amino acids. Germline-derived CDR1 and CDR2 are SGHTA and FQGTGA. The CDR3 loop reads CASSTRASGIGADTQYF. The CDR3 DNA sequence: TGTGCCAGCAGCACCCGGGCTAGCGGCATAGGGGCAGATACGCAGTATTTT.

This chain connects TRBV29-1 to TRBJ1-3; D is undetermined. V lost 6 bases, J lost 0 bases, and 18 bases lay in between. Germline V lookup: CDR1 SQVTM, CDR2 ANQGSEA. The CDR3 spans 16 residues. For the CDR3, the DNA is TGCAGCGTCGAGTTGGCCGAGTTCTACTCTGGAAACACCATATATTTT. This sequence encodes CSVELAEFYSGNTIYF.

This rearrangement joins TRBV2 to TRBJ2-4; D gene uncertain. The length of the CDR3 is 11 residues. CDR1 and CDR2 from the germline V gene are SNHLY and FYNNEI. Trimming cost V 11 bases and J 5 bases, with 10 bases left between them. In DNA form, the CDR3 reads TGTGCCGGAAAACGGGAAAACATTCAGTACTTC. This translates into CAGKRENIQYF.

This rearrangement joins TRBV7-6 to TRBJ2-7; D may be TRBD1 or TRBD2 (5 bases each). This CDR3 comprises 15 residues. Germline CDR1 reads SGHVS; CDR2 reads FNYEAQ. V was cut by 1 base and J by 2 bases, with 12 bases left in between. CDR3 protein: CASSLVRGRPYEQYF. The CDR3 bases are TGTGCCAGCAGCTTAGTCCGGGGCCGACCCTACGAGCAGTACTTC.

V gene TRBV7-6 combines with J gene TRBJ2-7, with D possibly matching TRBD1 (5 bases). There are 14 residues in the CDR3. Trimming took 3 bases from V and 2 from J, leaving 11 bases between them. Germline V lookup: CDR1 SGHVS, CDR2 FNYEAQ. CDR3 sequence (DNA): TGTGCCAGCAGCTTGAGGCAGGGCCCCTACGAGCAGTACTTC. Amino acids: CASSLRQGPYEQYF.

This chain links TRBV7-8 with TRBJ2-7; maybe TRBD1 (6 bases). The V and J ends lost 5 bases and 5 bases respectively, with 16 bases between them. This CDR3 region has 14 residues. Germline-derived CDR1 and CDR2 are SGHVS and FQNEAQ. The DNA of the CDR3 is TGTGCCAGCAGCGCACCGATCAGGGGCCACGAGCAGTACTTC. Protein sequence: CASSAPIRGHEQYF.

This chain uses TRBV30 with TRBJ2-2; 10 bases align to TRBD2. Per germline, CDR1 GTSNPN and CDR2 SVGIG (reference sequence). V was pared by 2 bases and J by 6 bases, with 9 bases of the junction left unmatched. CDR3 size: 16 residues. This chain's CDR3 is CAWSTGQRGGPGELFF. Written as DNA, the CDR3 is TGTGCCTGGAGTACTGGCCAGCGGGGGGGCCCCGGGGAGCTGTTTTTT.

The chain links TRBV19 to TRBJ1-5; D is perhaps TRBD1 (5 bases). The CDR3 covers 14 residues. The V end was cut by 6 bases, the J end by 3 bases, with 12 bases between. CDR1 and CDR2 from the germline V gene are LNHDA and SQIVND (reference sequence). The CDR3 bases are TGTGCCAGTAGCCCTCGGGACCACAATCAGCCCCAGCATTTT. This translates into CASSPRDHNQPQHF.

This sequence joins TRBV5-5 and TRBJ2-7; possibly TRBD1 or TRBD2 for D (5 bases each). The CDR3 extends over 13 amino acids. V dropped 0 bases and J dropped 8 bases, with 12 bases sitting between them. Germline lookup yields CDR1 SGHKS and CDR2 YYEKEE (reference sequence). CDR3 nucleotides: TGTGCCAGCAGCTTGGTGGGTGGGGGACAGCAGTACTTC. This encodes CASSLVGGGQQYF.

This chain links TRBV7-9 with TRBJ2-7, with D possibly being TRBD1 (6 bases). CDR1 and CDR2 (germline): SEHNR, FQNEAQ (reference sequence). The CDR3 runs 12 residues. V was cut by 11 bases and J by 2 bases, with 13 bases left in between. CDR3 coding DNA: TGTGCCGTTACGCCAGGGGCCTACGAGCAGTACTTC. This codes for CAVTPGAYEQYF.

The count of this clone is one. The gene calls are TRBV10-3 and TRBJ1-1, with TRBD1 identical over 8 bases. The junction had 13 bases not matched to a gene; V was cut back by 6 bases and J by 1 base. The CDR3 covers 17 residues. In germline, CDR1 is ENHRY, CDR2 SYGVKD. CDR3 nucleotides: TGTGCCATCAGCCCGGTTGGAGGGACAGGTCCGAACACTGAAGCTTTCTTT. It encodes CAISPVGGTGPNTEAFF.

This chain links TRBV5-1 with TRBJ2-7, with D hard to call. Germline V CDR1 and CDR2: SGHRS, YFSETQ. The CDR3 has 16 amino acids. The V gene lost 0 bases and the J gene lost 3 bases, with 16 bases spanning the gap. CDR3 in DNA: TGCGCCAGCAGCTTGGGGAGCAACACCCTCAACTACGAGCAGTACTTC. Translated: CASSLGSNTLNYEQYF.

This clone was seen only a few times. The chain joins TRBV9 to TRBJ2-1; no firm D call. Germline CDR1 is SGDLS and CDR2 is YYNGEE. Trimming left V 2 bases short and J 1 base short, with 4 bases between. There are 13 residues in the CDR3. The CDR3 region is CASSVASYNEQFF. CDR3 nucleotide sequence: TGTGCCAGCAGCGTGGCTTCCTACAATGAGCAGTTCTTC.

This chain joins TRBV5-8 and TRBJ2-5, with D perhaps matching TRBD1 (7 bases). V was shortened by 6 bases and J by 2 bases, with 17 bases between the two germline ends. In germline, CDR1 is SGHTS, CDR2 YDEGEE. The CDR3 is 15 amino acids. For the CDR3, the DNA is TGTGCCAGCAAGGGCCCCAGGGGGGTGCAAGAGACCCAGTACTTC. Encoded protein: CASKGPRGVQETQYF.

The chain carries TRBV5-1 and TRBJ2-7, with D possibly matching TRBD1 (5 bases). The CDR3 sequence is 12 residues long. V was shortened by 0 bases and J by 6 bases, with 7 bases between the two germline ends. CDR1 is SGHRS, CDR2 YFSETQ, per germline. The CDR3 loop is CASSLGTGEQYF. As DNA, the CDR3 is TGCGCCAGCAGCTTGGGTACAGGCGAGCAGTACTTC.